Shown below are 27 T cell receptor beta chains from a single sample sequenced in a study of T cells after yellow fever vaccination. TCRdb recomputed calls from the 5' RACE reads with MiXCR, one row per CDR3 protein. Found here are 500,000 to 650,000 distinct CDR3 sequences, approximately 13% of them singletons; the top ten hold about 15%. The sample was PBMCs, taken on the day of the yellow fever booster vaccination. These TCRs come from a man aged 25-45 years who received the YFV17D yellow fever vaccine.

This clonotype showed up just a few times. The chain has TRBV15 and TRBJ1-1; D uncertain. This CDR3 is built from 14 residues. Trimming cost V 0 bases and J 5 bases, with 10 bases left between them. In germline, CDR1 is LNHNV, CDR2 YYDKDF (reference sequence). The CDR3 nucleotides read TGTGCCACCAGCAGAGATCGTGGTGGTACTGAAGCTTTCTTT. This translates into CATSRDRGGTEAFF.

This clonotype was counted between two and nine times. This sequence joins TRBV5-1 and TRBJ2-7, with 10 bases fitting TRBD1. The germline CDR1 and CDR2 sequences are SGHRS and YFSETQ. CDR3 size: 14 residues. V shed 4 bases, J shed 4 bases, and the junction held 5 bases outside the gene matches. The CDR3 protein is CASSGTGELYEQYF. The DNA for the CDR3 is TGCGCCAGCAGCGGGACAGGGGAGCTGTACGAGCAGTACTTC. The complete variable domain, with remaining parts taken from reference TRBV5-1 and TRBJ2-7, reads KAGVTQTPRYLIKTRGQQVTLSCSPISGHRSVSWYQQTPGQGLQFLFEYFSETQRNKGNFPGRFSGRQFSNSRSEMNVSTLELGDSALYLCASSGTGELYEQYFGPGTRLTVT.

There are a few counts of this clonotype. The V and J genes are TRBV5-4 and TRBJ2-3; TRBD2 matches 9 bases. V lost 3 bases, J lost 4 bases, and 9 bases stayed unmatched. The CDR3 length is 16 residues. The V gene's germline CDR1 is SGHNT and CDR2 YYREEE (reference sequence). CDR3 residues: CASSSGLAPWADTQYF. DNA for the CDR3: TGTGCCAGCAGCTCGGGACTAGCTCCTTGGGCAGATACGCAGTATTTT.

In this sample, this clonotype turned up a few times. V usage is TRBV27 and J usage is TRBJ2-6, with D uncertain. Germline assignment: CDR1 MNHEY and CDR2 SMNVEV (reference sequence). The CDR3 length is 13 residues. Trimming pared 5 bases from V and 2 bases from J, leaving 4 bases between. CDR3 in DNA: TGTGCCAGCAGTATCACTGGGGCCAACGTCCTGACTTTC. It codes for CASSITGANVLTF.

This clonotype has a handful of counts. The V call is TRBV7-6, the J call TRBJ2-7; 7 bases align to TRBD2. CDR1 is SGHVS and CDR2 is FNYEAQ in the germline V gene. The CDR3 contains 19 residues. V was clipped by 0 bases and J by 3 bases; unmatched bases: 17. This chain's CDR3 is CASSLAASGIGGSSYEQYF. DNA of the CDR3: TGTGCCAGCAGCTTAGCGGCTAGCGGTATAGGAGGTTCGAGCTACGAGCAGTACTTC.

CDR3 DNA: TGTGCCAGCAGTTACTCGGACAGGGCAAGCTCACCCCTCCACTTT. Amino acid sequence: CASSYSDRASSPLHF. This rearrangement joins TRBV6-5 to TRBJ1-6; 8 bases match TRBD1. Germline-derived CDR1 and CDR2 are MNHEY and SVGAGI. This CDR3 is 15 amino acids long. V trimming: 0 bases; J trimming: 10 bases; junction bases outside the gene matches: 5.

In this sample, this clonotype turned up a few times. This chain links TRBV4-3 with TRBJ2-1; D unclear. The CDR3 consists of 14 residues. Germline CDR1 LGHNA, CDR2 YSLEER. The V end lost 1 base, the J end lost 8 bases, and 12 bases lay between the germline ends. The chain's CDR3 is CASSQVWANHEQFF. The CDR3 DNA sequence: TGCGCCAGCAGCCAAGTTTGGGCTAACCATGAGCAGTTCTTC.

Only a few counts were recorded for this clonotype. This rearrangement joins TRBV19 to TRBJ2-1; 13 bases agree with TRBD2. This CDR3 contains 16 residues. The trim removed 4 bases at V and 5 bases at J, leaving 5 bases unmatched. Per germline, CDR1 LNHDA and CDR2 SQIVND (reference sequence). CDR3 coding DNA: TGTGCCAGTAGTACCCTACTAGCGGGAGGGAACAATGAGCAGTTCTTC. Protein sequence: CASSTLLAGGNNEQFF.

Ten or more counts support this clonotype. The chain joins TRBV20-1 to TRBJ1-1; tentatively, D is TRBD1 (6 bases). With 3 bases removed from V and 0 bases from J, the gap between germline ends came to 8 bases. The CDR3 has 13 amino acids. Germline CDR1 DFQATT, CDR2 SNEGSKA (reference sequence). CDR3 in DNA: TGCAGTGCTAGGGACAGCCTGAACACTGAAGCTTTCTTT. Translation gives CSARDSLNTEAFF.

This sequence joins TRBV3-1 and TRBJ2-3; TRBD2 might be the D (6 bases). CDR1 LGHDT and CDR2 YNNKEL come from the germline V gene (reference sequence). The V and J ends lost 8 bases and 5 bases respectively, with 14 bases between them. This CDR3 spans 13 amino acids. CDR3 in amino acids: CASQRGRLDTQYF. DNA for the CDR3: TGTGCCAGCCAGCGAGGGAGGTTAGATACGCAGTATTTT.

This clonotype came up a few times. The genes are TRBV7-2 and TRBJ1-2, with 9 positions matching TRBD1. Unmatched junction bases numbered 6, after V lost 4 bases and J lost 6 bases. This CDR3 region has 14 residues. Germline V lookup: CDR1 SGHTA, CDR2 FQGNSA. The CDR3 loop reads CASSSGQGRDGYTF. The CDR3 DNA reads as TGTGCCAGCAGCTCCGGACAGGGGAGGGATGGCTACACCTTC.

This clonotype has only a few counts. The V gene is TRBV6-6, the J gene TRBJ1-2; 8 nucleotides match TRBD1. The length of the CDR3 is 13 residues. Germline loops: CDR1 MNHNY, CDR2 SVGAGI (reference sequence). The J segment lost 3 bases and the V segment lost 6 bases, leaving 3 bases of the junction unmatched. Here the CDR3 reads CASRDREYYGYTF. CDR3 nucleotide sequence: TGTGCCAGCAGGGACAGGGAATACTATGGCTACACCTTC.

This clonotype has just one count. The J gene is TRBJ2-4, the V gene TRBV19; 7 bases agree with TRBD2. Per the germline V gene, CDR1 is LNHDA and CDR2 is SQIVND (reference sequence). V lost 3 bases and J lost 8; bases outside the gene matches: 10. CDR3 length: 15 residues. In DNA, the CDR3 is TGTGCCAGTAGTATCGGAAGCGGGAACGGTGACATTCAGTACTTC. This codes for CASSIGSGNGDIQYF.

This clonotype has at least ten counts. In DNA form, the CDR3 reads TGCAGCGTTGCCGGGAGGAGGAACGAGCAGTACTTC. This gives the protein CSVAGRRNEQYF. V is TRBV29-1 and J is TRBJ2-7; 7 positions agree with TRBD2. This CDR3 spans 12 amino acids. J gave up 5 bases and V 4 bases, and 5 bases lay outside the gene matches. Germline V gene data show CDR1 as SQVTM and CDR2 as ANQGSEA.

CDR3 amino acids: CSVLPPRSSYEQYF. CDR3 coding DNA: TGCAGTGTCCTACCCCCCAGGAGCTCCTACGAGCAGTACTTC. The chain uses TRBV20-1 and TRBJ2-7, with D uncertain. Germline CDR1 and CDR2: DFQATT and SNEGSKA (reference sequence). The ends were cut back, 7 bases at V and 0 bases at J, with 16 bases in the middle. The CDR3 sequence is 14 residues long.

This clonotype showed up just a few times. The genes are TRBV11-2 and TRBJ2-1; D unresolved. Trimming pared 3 bases from V and 9 bases from J, leaving 6 bases between. There are 11 residues in the CDR3. Germline-derived CDR1 and CDR2 are SGHAT and FQNNGV. CDR3 sequence (DNA): TGTGCCAGCAGCTTCAACCGTGAGCAGTTCTTC. Translating it yields CASSFNREQFF.

V usage is TRBV20-1 and J usage is TRBJ2-7, with TRBD1 matching 8 bases. V lost 3 bases and J lost 4; bases outside the gene matches: 8. There are 14 residues in the CDR3. Germline values: CDR1 DFQATT, CDR2 SNEGSKA (reference sequence). CDR3 sequence reads: CSASKQGAPYEQYF. The CDR3 DNA is TGCAGTGCTAGCAAGCAGGGGGCGCCTTACGAGCAGTACTTC.

The DNA for the CDR3 is TGTGCCATCAGTGGAACCGCAGGGGGCGGTTCACCCCTCCACTTT. Translated, it gives CAISGTAGGGSPLHF. V usage is TRBV10-3 and J usage is TRBJ1-6, with 8 bases identical to TRBD1. The CDR3 sequence is 15 residues long. CDR1 is ENHRY, CDR2 SYGVKD, per germline. V gave up 4 bases and J gave up 9 bases; unmatched junction bases: 8.

This clonotype was recorded a few times. The chain uses TRBV29-1 and TRBJ2-3; perhaps TRBD2 as D (6 bases). This CDR3 is built from 14 residues. Germline assignment: CDR1 SQVTM and CDR2 ANQGSEA. V was clipped by 6 bases and J by 0 bases, with 13 bases between them. The CDR3 nucleotides read TGCAGCGTGACCGGGACTCCTAGCACAGATACGCAGTATTTT. It encodes CSVTGTPSTDTQYF.

The chain carries TRBV9 and TRBJ1-4; 8 nucleotides align to TRBD1. In germline, CDR1 is SGDLS, CDR2 YYNGEE. The CDR3 covers 14 residues. V was clipped by 4 bases and J by 7 bases; unmatched bases: 6. CDR3 sequence: CASSSRGQAEKLFF. CDR3 nucleotide sequence: TGTGCCAGCAGCTCCAGGGGGCAGGCTGAAAAACTGTTTTTT.

This clonotype was counted a few times. The chain carries TRBV20-1 and TRBJ1-3; D gene uncertain. Trimming took off 0 bases at V and 7 bases at J, with 13 bases between the two ends. The CDR3 is made up of 14 amino acids. Germline values: CDR1 DFQATT, CDR2 SNEGSKA (reference sequence). The CDR3 DNA is TGCAGTGCTAGAGATTTAGCCAGGAGGAACACCATATATTTT. It translates to CSARDLARRNTIYF.

V gene TRBV28 combines with J gene TRBJ2-1; 7 bases are a match to TRBD2. Germline CDR1 MDHEN, CDR2 SYDVKM. The ends lost 5 bases at V and 6 bases at J; junction bases unmatched: 7. This CDR3 comprises 14 residues. The DNA of the CDR3 is TGTGCCAGCAGTGTTAACGGGAGGTCCAATGAGCAGTTCTTC. Protein sequence: CASSVNGRSNEQFF.

This clonotype was picked up a small number of times. The chain couples TRBV7-2 to TRBJ2-2; 7 bases fit TRBD1. Germline CDR1 reads SGHTA; CDR2 reads FQGNSA. This CDR3 is 15 amino acids long. Unmatched junction bases numbered 4, after V lost 5 bases and J lost 1 base. The CDR3 nucleotides read TGTGCCAGCAGCCGGTGGACAGGGAACACCGGGGAGCTGTTTTTT. As protein: CASSRWTGNTGELFF. Looking up the rest from reference TRBV7-2 and TRBJ2-2 gives the full variable domain: GAGVSQSPSNKVTEKGKDVELRCDPISGHTALYWYRQSLGQGLEFLIYFQGNSAPDKSGLPSDRFSAERTGGSVSTLTIQRTQQEDSAVYLCASSRWTGNTGELFFGEGSRLTVL.

Only a few counts were recorded for this clonotype. V usage is TRBV5-1 and J usage is TRBJ2-1, with a tentative D call TRBD1 (5 bases). The CDR3 is 14 amino acids. V lost 4 bases and J lost 6, with 14 bases in between. Germline V gives CDR1 SGHRS, CDR2 YFSETQ. In DNA, the CDR3 is TGCGCCAGCAGCCCTCCAGGGCCGGGCAATGAGCAGTTCTTC. This codes for CASSPPGPGNEQFF.

The CDR3 nucleotides are TGTGCCAGCAGCTCACTAGCGGGAGTCACCGGGGAGCTGTTTTTT. Protein product: CASSSLAGVTGELFF. This chain connects TRBV6-1 to TRBJ2-2; TRBD2 agrees at 11 bases. The ends lost 6 bases at V and 4 bases at J; junction bases unmatched: 4. Germline V gene lookup returns CDR1 MNHNS and CDR2 SASEGT. The CDR3 consists of 15 residues.

V gene TRBV29-1 combines with J gene TRBJ2-3; 9 bases are shared with TRBD2. The CDR3 is made up of 14 amino acids. V gave up 4 bases and J gave up 2 bases; unmatched junction bases: 4. From germline, CDR1 is SQVTM and CDR2 ANQGSEA. The CDR3 DNA sequence: TGCAGCGTTGCCCCTAGCGGGGTCACAGATACGCAGTATTTT. Encoded protein: CSVAPSGVTDTQYF.

The chain employs TRBV7-8 and TRBJ1-2; D may be TRBD1 (6 bases). Trimming took off 1 base at V and 4 bases at J, with 13 bases between the two ends. Germline-derived CDR1 and CDR2 are SGHVS and FQNEAQ. The CDR3 runs to 15 residues. CDR3 loop: CASSLGGQGIYGYTF. The CDR3 DNA follows: TGTGCCAGCAGCTTAGGGGGTCAGGGGATCTATGGCTACACCTTC. Based on the CDR3 plus reference TRBV7-8 and TRBJ1-2, the full variable domain is GAGVSQSPRYKVAKRGQDVALRCDPISGHVSLFWYQQALGQGPEFLTYFQNEAQLDKSGLPSDRFFAERPEGSVSTLKIQRTQQEDSAVYLCASSLGGQGIYGYTFGSGTRLTVV.